A single sample is the source of the 7 T cell receptor beta chains below, sequenced in a study of human T cells and chemical hapten exposure. Time point in this sample: patch test 1, 2 weeks after DPC sensitization. Sample treatment: therapeutic diphenylcyclopropenone sensitization with weekly scalp DPC. TCRdb fed the RACE reads into MiXCR, producing one record per CDR3 protein. Among roughly 180,000 distinct CDR3 sequences, more than 14% were seen once, and the ten largest hold 1.5% to 2%. Material: whole blood, obtained in connection with sensitization to the hapten diphenylcyclopropenone (DPC). The origin of the receptors is a woman in her thirties with alopecia areata. Some clones in this sample may be carry-over from other donors' samples.

CDR3 in DNA: TGTGCCAGCAGCCAAGATGGCCAGGAAGCTAACTATGGCTACACCTTC. This translates into CASSQDGQEANYGYTF. The V call is TRBV3-1, the J call TRBJ1-2; D uncertain. V lost 0 bases to trimming and J lost 0 bases, with 11 bases between them. Germline V CDR1 and CDR2: LGHDT, YNNKEL (reference sequence). The CDR3 is made up of 16 amino acids.

The CDR3 loop reads CASSPPGQDYEQYF. In nucleotides, the CDR3 is TGTGCCAGCTCACCTCCGGGACAGGACTACGAGCAGTACTTC. The J gene is TRBJ2-7, the V gene TRBV18; 8 bases map to TRBD1. CDR1 is KGHSH and CDR2 is LQKENI in the germline V gene. V lost 3 bases, J lost 3 bases, and 4 bases stayed unmatched. The CDR3 is made up of 14 amino acids.

V gene TRBV2 combines with J gene TRBJ1-1, with a tentative D call TRBD1 (6 bases). Trimming removed 4 bases at V and 1 base at J, with 13 bases between. The CDR3 consists of 15 residues. The germline CDR1 and CDR2 sequences are SNHLY and FYNNEI. The CDR3 nucleotides read TGTGCCAGCAGTGCCCAGGGGACCTCGAACACTGAAGCTTTCTTT. This codes for CASSAQGTSNTEAFF. Drawing the rest from reference TRBV2 and TRBJ1-1, the complete variable domain is EPEVTQTPSHQVTQMGQEVILRCVPISNHLYFYWYRQILGQKVEFLVSFYNNEISEKSEIFDDQFSVERPDGSNFTLKIRSTKLEDSAMYFCASSAQGTSNTEAFFGQGTRLTVV.

The rearrangement joins TRBV6-5 to TRBJ1-1; 7 bases match TRBD1. CDR3 length equals 15 residues. The V gene end was trimmed by 5 bases and the J gene end by 1 base; junction bases not matched to a gene: 7. CDR1 and CDR2 from the germline V gene are MNHEY and SVGAGI. As DNA, the CDR3 is TGTGCCAGCAGTAGCTCGGACAGGAAGAACACTGAAGCTTTCTTT. Its protein is CASSSSDRKNTEAFF.

This clonotype was recorded many times. The V and J genes are TRBV10-3 and TRBJ2-5; 9 positions match TRBD2. CDR1 is ENHRY, CDR2 SYGVKD, per germline. The CDR3 runs to 16 residues. V was pared by 3 bases and J by 1 base, with 6 bases of the junction left unmatched. The CDR3 protein is CAISEGSGRGQETQYF. CDR3 DNA sequence: TGTGCCATCAGTGAAGGTAGCGGGAGAGGCCAAGAGACCCAGTACTTC.

The chain combines TRBV18 with TRBJ1-1; 7 bases are a match to TRBD1. Germline assignment: CDR1 KGHSH and CDR2 LQKENI. CDR3 size: 14 residues. Trimming at V came to 2 bases and at J to 13 bases, leaving 13 bases not matched to a gene. CDR3 sequence reads: CASSPGTEERLGFF. Here the CDR3 DNA reads TGTGCCAGCTCACCAGGGACAGAGGAACGATTAGGTTTCTTT.

The rearrangement links TRBV6-5 to TRBJ2-7; D not certain. The CDR3 has 15 residues. The V end was cut by 0 bases, the J end by 2 bases, with 11 bases between. CDR1 MNHEY and CDR2 SVGAGI come from the germline V gene. The CDR3: CASSYSTATAYEQYF. The CDR3 region has the DNA TGTGCCAGCAGTTACTCAACAGCTACTGCCTACGAGCAGTACTTC.